Listed below are T cell receptor beta chains from one sample, sequenced in a study of T cell responses to AZD1222 COVID-19 vaccine. This table comes from immunoSEQ multiplex PCR, and its TCRdb copy is limited to in-frame clones, with some not included. The sample has around 140,000 clones, roughly 90% seen once. The input for sequencing was peripheral blood, taken on day 0 of AZD1222 vaccination. The receptors originated from an adult in good health. Each CDR3 is given with its conserved first and last residue. Each record gives: J gene, CDR3 length, V gene, clone size, D gene, CDR3 protein, CDR3 DNA. D genes are given only for firm matches. Clone size is not always given. Where it is, it says once, few, many or a class for expanded clones.

J: TRBJ2-7
length: 15
V: TRBV7-3
size: NA
D: NA
CDR3: CASSFSDGRSYEQYF
DNA: TGTGCCAGCAGCTTTTCTGACGGACGCTCCTACGAGCAGTACTTC

J: TRBJ2-3
length: 15
V: TRBV5-8
size: NA
D: NA
CDR3: CASSLDGRNTDTQYF
DNA: TGTGCCAGCAGCTTGGATGGCAGGAACACAGATACGCAGTATTTT

J: TRBJ1-6
length: 16
V: TRBV4-1
size: NA
D: NA
CDR3: CASSQEGPAYNSPLHF
DNA: TGCGCCAGCAGCCAAGAGGGCCCAGCCTATAATTCACCCCTCCACTTT

J: TRBJ1-6
length: 17
V: TRBV28
size: NA
D: NA
CDR3: CASSRRSGSSYNSPLHF
DNA: TGTGCCAGCAGTCGTAGGTCGGGGAGCTCCTATAATTCACCCCTCCACTTT

J: TRBJ1-2
length: 14
V: TRBV19
size: NA
D: TRBD1
CDR3: CASSPGQGAYGYTF
DNA: TGTGCCAGTTCCCCGGGACAGGGGGCCTATGGCTACACCTTC

J: TRBJ2-5
length: 15
V: TRBV9
size: NA
D: TRBD1
CDR3: CASSVEGQGFETQYF
DNA: TGTGCCAGCAGCGTAGAGGGACAGGGTTTTGAGACCCAGTACTTC

J: TRBJ2-1
length: 22
V: TRBV24-1
size: NA
D: NA
CDR3: CATSDSPGGTGFSGRTYNEQFF
DNA: TGTGCCACCAGTGATTCCCCTGGCGGGACAGGGTTTAGCGGGAGGACCTACAATGAGCAGTTCTTC

J: TRBJ1-3
length: 16
V: TRBV5-1
size: once
D: NA
CDR3: CASSLRNTGTGNTIYF
DNA: TGCGCCAGCAGCTTGCGGAATACAGGGACTGGAAACACCATATATTTT

J: TRBJ2-7
length: 15
V: TRBV5-1
size: NA
D: NA
CDR3: CASSSGRGQPYEQYF
DNA: TGCGCCAGCAGCTCCGGAAGGGGCCAGCCCTACGAGCAGTACTTC

J: TRBJ1-2
length: 16
V: TRBV5-1
size: NA
D: TRBD1
CDR3: CASNLDGTGSPHGYTF
DNA: TGCGCCAGCAACTTAGATGGGACAGGGTCGCCTCATGGCTACACCTTC

J: TRBJ2-2
length: 18
V: TRBV21-1
size: NA
D: NA
CDR3: CASSKVRGWGQVDGELFF
DNA: TGTGCCAGCAGCAAAGTTCGGGGATGGGGGCAGGTAGACGGGGAGCTGTTTTTT

J: TRBJ2-1
length: 14
V: TRBV19
size: NA
D: TRBD1
CDR3: CASSEDRDYNEQFF
DNA: TGTGCCAGTAGTGAGGACAGGGATTACAATGAGCAGTTCTTC

J: TRBJ2-1
length: 12
V: TRBV19
size: NA
D: NA
CDR3: CATTWGIDEQFF
DNA: TGTGCCACCACGTGGGGGATCGATGAGCAGTTCTTC

J: TRBJ2-7
length: 13
V: TRBV6-5
size: NA
D: TRBD2
CDR3: CATSGSDSYEQYF
DNA: TGTGCCACCAGCGGGAGTGACTCCTACGAGCAGTACTTC

J: TRBJ2-3
length: 16
V: TRBV3-1/TRBV3-2
size: few
D: NA
CDR3: CASSQGGGPLRDTQYF
DNA: TGTGCCAGCAGCCAGGGGGGAGGACCCCTCCGAGATACGCAGTATTTT

J: TRBJ2-3
length: 15
V: TRBV19
size: once
D: TRBD2
CDR3: CASSIWTSGTDTQYF
DNA: TGTGCCAGTAGTATCTGGACTAGCGGCACAGATACGCAGTATTTT